This T cell receptor beta chain stems from a study of blood T cell repertoires in COVID-19. Across the whole study: Sample material is recorded as cDNA or gDNA derived from T cells, B-cell-depleted T cells, or PBMCs.

Data came from immunoSEQ multiplex PCR; TCRdb stores just in-frame clones and leaves some out. This sample has 200,000 to 300,000 clones, with roughly 86% found just once. Source material: peripheral blood. This sequence was found in a woman aged 55-70 years with COVID-19, enrolled during active disease.

DNA for the CDR3: TGTGCCAGCAGCTTAGCAGCCTCCTACGAGCAGTACTTC. It yields the protein CASSLAASYEQYF. The V gene is TRBV7-9, the J gene TRBJ2-7, with unresolved D. Between the trimmed V and J ends, which lost 0 bases and 0 bases, there was a span of 3 bases. From germline, CDR1 is SEHNR and CDR2 FQNEAQ (reference sequence). This CDR3 has 13 amino acids.